Listed here is a single T cell receptor beta chain. TCRdb re-called the 5' RACE reads through MiXCR, storing one row per CDR3 protein. The sample comprises fewer than 400,000 distinct CDR3 sequences, roughly 15% of which are singletons, and around a fifth rests with the top ten. This sample is part of a study of T-cell memory formation after mild COVID-19. Germline V gene lookup returns CDR1 SGDLS and CDR2 YYNGEE. This CDR3 is built from 14 residues. V lost 0 bases to trimming and J lost 2 bases, with 9 bases between them. The V call is TRBV9, the J call TRBJ2-7, with unresolved D. The sample taken for sequencing was PBMCs or a T cell subset sorted from them (not recorded which). The sequence was obtained from a man between 18 and 29 years old who had mild COVID-19 (a few samples of this study predate the infection). Cell type and time point are not known. The CDR3 DNA reads as TGTGCCAGCAGCGTAGGTATGGGTACCTACGAGCAGTACTTC. It yields the protein CASSVGMGTYEQYF.